The clone carrying this T cell receptor (beta chain) occurred many times. Its cognate antigen is unknown. These data come from a study of T cells in Graves' hyperthyroidism and ophthalmopathy. Stable disease denoted Graves' hyperthyroidism without ophthalmopathy progression within 18 months. Study-level findings and limits: Also found in blood were most expanded thyroid clonotypes above 0.001.

Amplified TCR beta CDR3 regions derived from RNA transcripts. Researchers ran a first-round RT-PCR on the TCR CDR3 using the HTBI primer set. TCRdb re-derived calls from the multiplex PCR reads in MiXCR, one entry per CDR3 protein. The sample lists about 110,000 distinct CDR3 sequences; approximately 16% were seen once. In germline, CDR1 is DFQATT, CDR2 SNEGSKA (reference sequence). This CDR3 has 15 amino acids. Between the trimmed V and J ends, which lost 1 base and 4 bases, there was a span of 16 bases. This sequence joins TRBV20-1 and TRBJ2-5, with unresolved D. This sequence was found in a woman aged 45-65 years with Graves' hyperthyroidism. What was sequenced was blood. This CDR3 reads CSARALGILRETQYF. The DNA of the CDR3 is TGCAGTGCTAGAGCATTAGGGATTCTGCGAGAGACCCAGTACTTC.